Given below is one T cell receptor (beta chain) in context. The sample comes from a study of blood T cell repertoires in COVID-19. As for the study in general: Spain, Italy and the United States supplied samples that represented acute and convalescent COVID-19.

V shed 1 base and J shed 10 bases, with 12 bases lying between them. CDR3 length equals 13 residues. Germline CDR1 is MNHNS and CDR2 is SASEGT. In the original analysis: Estimation of nucleated cell counts relied on the amplification of reference gene primers. The data were produced by immunoSEQ multiplex PCR, yet TCRdb's version contains in-frame clones alone and is incomplete. The DNA gave D and trimming, while V, J and clone size come from that table. The sample consists of 150,000 to 200,000 clones, around 90% of them appearing once. The sequenced sample was peripheral blood. The rearrangement joins TRBV6-1 to TRBJ2-3; D uncertain. This receptor was taken from a man aged 50 or older with acute or convalescent COVID-19. The CDR3 protein is CASSEEERTAQYF. CDR3 in DNA: TGTGCCAGCAGTGAAGAGGAGCGTACCGCGCAGTATTTT.